What follows describes a single TCR beta chain. The antigen is not known. This sample was taken from a study of cytomegalovirus exposure and HLA in healthy donors. Clones were sequenced by immunoSEQ multiplex PCR, and TCRdb holds only the in-frame ones, with some missing. Here the sample spans some 90,000 clones, roughly 96% being singletons. Study-wide findings and caveats: Clusters of TCRs from the first cohort tended to co-occur in the approximately 130 validation repertoires (as a later analysis found).

V was shortened by 2 bases and J by 3 bases, with 8 bases between the two germline ends. The CDR3 has 13 residues. Per the germline V gene, CDR1 is SGHRS and CDR2 is YFSETQ. V usage is TRBV5-1 and J usage is TRBJ1-1; D is perhaps TRBD1 (6 bases). The source is a man younger than 30 in good health and CMV-seronegative. Specimen: PBMCs. The CDR3: CASSLAGDTEAFF. The CDR3 coding sequence is TGCGCCAGCAGCTTAGCAGGGGACACTGAAGCTTTCTTT.